This TCR beta chain was documented in a study of T cells after yellow fever vaccination. TCRdb re-analysed the 5' RACE reads in MiXCR, keeping a single row per CDR3 protein. Seen here are about 220,000 distinct CDR3 sequences, roughly 3.3% observed once, and the top ten hold around 3.2%. V was cut by 4 bases and J by 1 base, with 12 bases left in between. This CDR3 region has 15 residues. Germline V gives CDR1 SGHDT, CDR2 YYEEEE. Sequencing was performed on CD4+ T cells sorted from PBMCs, taken 10 days after the yellow fever booster vaccination. This receptor was identified in a man younger than 35 who received the YFV17D yellow fever vaccine. V gene TRBV5-6 combines with J gene TRBJ2-1; unclear D gene. The CDR3 loop reads CASSATFGSYNEQFF. The CDR3, as DNA: TGTGCCAGCAGCGCGACCTTCGGGTCCTACAATGAGCAGTTCTTC.